The sequence of this TCR beta chain was determined in a study of blood T cell repertoires in COVID-19. The CDR3 loop spans 13 amino acids. Trimming cost V 5 bases and J 8 bases; bases outside gene matches: 6. The sample holds a few counts of this clone. Individuals aged about 18 to 90 years were recruited from roughly 23 US areas. Participants' own reports of clinical history determined their cohort assignment. Using immunoSEQ multiplex PCR, the repertoire was profiled, and TCRdb retains in-frame clones only, with some absent. The repertoire holds about 480,000 clones, roughly 88% seen once, with 1.8% in the top ten.

Sequenced: PBMCs or T cells enriched from blood (not recorded which). The origin of this receptor is a woman in her thirties or forties who had recovered from COVID-19. J is TRBJ2-1 and V is TRBV12-3 or TRBV12-4, with 7 bases identical to TRBD2. The CDR3 here is CASSGGTTYEQFF. The CDR3 DNA follows: TGTGCCAGCAGTGGCGGGACTACCTATGAGCAGTTCTTC.